The present T cell receptor beta chain was sequenced within a study of T-cell reconstitution after alpha-beta-depleted transplantation in children. This clonotype appeared many times. V lost 6 bases to trimming and J lost 0 bases, with 9 bases between them. Germline values: CDR1 MNHNS, CDR2 SASEGT. The CDR3 spans 13 residues. Preparation of the TCRbeta library was carried out with unique molecular identifiers. Each CDR3 protein is one row after TCRdb ran MiXCR on the PCR reads. The repertoire holds about 610,000 distinct CDR3 sequences, with about 11% as singletons. This receptor was obtained from a human donor who donated a stem cell graft to a child with acute myeloid leukemia. The input for sequencing was PBMCs from the stem cell graft donor, taken from the stem cell graft. The chain uses TRBV6-1 and TRBJ2-7, with D hard to call. The CDR3 DNA is TGTGCCAGCAGGGAGACGGCCTCCTACGAGCAGTACTTC. Amino acids: CASRETASYEQYF.